One sample yielded the 31 T cell receptor beta chains listed below, sequenced in a study of blood T cell repertoires in COVID-19. Only in-frame clones appear in the TCRdb table, and some are missing; sequencing was by immunoSEQ multiplex PCR. The data show approximately 280,000 clones, with approximately 90% seen just once and 6.5% to 8% held by the top ten. Sequenced sample: peripheral blood. Source of these receptors: a woman aged 25 to 39 with COVID-19, enrolled during active disease.

The V and J genes are TRBV6-6 and TRBJ2-7; 7 nucleotides line up with TRBD1. With 6 bases clipped from V and 2 bases from J, the junction kept 4 bases outside the gene matches. Germline V lookup: CDR1 MNHNY, CDR2 SVGAGI (reference sequence). The CDR3 loop spans 13 amino acids. The CDR3 loop reads CASRPGTAYEQYF. CDR3 nucleotide sequence: TGTGCCAGCAGACCCGGGACAGCCTACGAGCAGTACTTC.

The chain couples TRBV27 to TRBJ2-2; 8 bases line up with TRBD1. V lost 4 bases, J lost 6 bases, and 4 bases stayed unmatched. Germline V gene sequence: CDR1 MNHEY, CDR2 SMNVEV (reference sequence). The CDR3 covers 14 residues. The CDR3 DNA is TGTGCCAGCAGTTCACTACAGGGGGCCGGGGAGCTGTTTTTT. Its protein is CASSSLQGAGELFF.

V is TRBV6-2 or TRBV6-3 and J is TRBJ1-5; unclear D gene. The CDR3 runs to 12 residues. Between the trimmed V and J ends, which lost 2 bases and 5 bases, there was a span of 4 bases. From germline, CDR1 is MNHEY and CDR2 SVGEGT. CDR3 region: CASSYPYQPQHF. The CDR3 nucleotides are TGTGCCAGCAGTTACCCTTATCAGCCCCAGCATTTT.

The CDR3 sequence is CASSSSASLSYNEQFF. For the CDR3, the DNA is TGCGCCAGCAGCTCTTCGGCTAGCCTCTCCTACAATGAGCAGTTCTTC. This chain uses TRBV5-1 with TRBJ2-1, with a tentative D call TRBD2 (5 bases). This CDR3 spans 16 amino acids. Per germline, CDR1 SGHRS and CDR2 YFSETQ. Between the trimmed V and J ends, which lost 3 bases and 0 bases, there was a span of 13 bases.

The chain couples TRBV14 to TRBJ2-7; TRBD2 matches 10 bases. V dropped 4 bases and J dropped 0; count of bases not matched to a gene: 6. CDR3 length: 16 amino acids. Germline V CDR1 and CDR2: SGHDN, FVKESK. The chain's CDR3 is CASSPTAGGSSYEQYF. Here the CDR3 DNA reads TGTGCCAGCAGCCCTACAGCGGGAGGGAGCTCCTACGAGCAGTACTTC.

The chain carries TRBV19 and TRBJ2-7; possibly TRBD1 for D (6 bases). Germline loops: CDR1 LNHDA, CDR2 SQIVND (reference sequence). This CDR3 spans 14 amino acids. Trimming cost V 3 bases and J 4 bases, with 13 bases left between them. The CDR3 sequence is CASSMPQGWYEQYF. The CDR3 coding sequence is TGTGCCAGTAGTATGCCGCAGGGGTGGTACGAGCAGTACTTC.

This rearrangement joins TRBV12-3 or TRBV12-4 to TRBJ1-2, with D maybe TRBD1 (6 bases). V lost 5 bases and J 4 bases, leaving 11 bases between the germline ends. This CDR3 comprises 13 residues. As DNA, the CDR3 is TGTGCCAGCAGTCTACAGGGCGGCTATGGCTACACCTTC. Amino acid sequence: CASSLQGGYGYTF.

This clone showed up just a few times. The V gene is TRBV5-1, the J gene TRBJ1-3, with D hard to call. Per germline, CDR1 SGHRS and CDR2 YFSETQ. CDR3 size: 15 residues. V dropped 4 bases and J dropped 2 bases, with 13 bases sitting between them. CDR3 DNA sequence: TGCGCCAGCAGCCCGAACCGTGGGCCTGGAAACACCATATATTTT. Encoded protein: CASSPNRGPGNTIYF.

The chain joins TRBV7-3 to TRBJ2-1; 13 nucleotides align to TRBD2. Germline V lookup: CDR1 SGHTA, CDR2 FQGTGA. V gave up 0 bases and J gave up 9 bases; unmatched junction bases: 11. This CDR3 contains 18 residues. CDR3 in DNA: TGTGCCAGCAGCTTAACCAGACTAGCGGGAGGCCCTATGAGTGAGCAGTTCTTC. It codes for CASSLTRLAGGPMSEQFF.

The gene calls are TRBV10-2 and TRBJ1-3; D may be TRBD1 (5 bases). The CDR3 totals 15 residues. V lost 5 bases, J lost 0 bases, and 11 bases lay in between. In germline, CDR1 is WSHSY, CDR2 SAAADI. The DNA of the CDR3 is TGCGCCAGCAGTATACAGGCTAACTCTGGAAACACCATATATTTT. Translated, it gives CASSIQANSGNTIYF.

The chain recombines TRBV9 with TRBJ2-5; maybe TRBD2 (6 bases). Germline values: CDR1 SGDLS, CDR2 YYNGEE. This CDR3 spans 15 amino acids. The V end was cut by 0 bases, the J end by 2 bases, with 11 bases between. CDR3 sequence (DNA): TGTGCCAGCAGCGTAGGAGGGGCGGGACAAGAGACCCAGTACTTC. It encodes CASSVGGAGQETQYF.

This chain links TRBV6-1 with TRBJ2-2, with TRBD1 as a possible D gene (5 bases). The CDR3 runs 15 residues. Trimming cost V 5 bases and J 5 bases, with 15 bases left between them. Germline V gene lookup returns CDR1 MNHNS and CDR2 SASEGT. The CDR3 sequence: CASSSPSQGTGELFF. The CDR3 nucleotides read TGTGCCAGCAGTTCCCCATCGCAGGGAACCGGGGAGCTGTTTTTT.

This chain uses TRBV3-1 (or the pseudogene TRBV3-2) with TRBJ2-1, with D possibly matching TRBD2 (5 bases). Trimming left V 6 bases short and J 0 bases short, with 12 bases between. CDR3 length: 15 residues. Germline CDR1 and CDR2: LGHDT and YNNKEL (reference sequence). The CDR3 here is CASSRTGLSYNEQFF. The CDR3 region has the DNA TGTGCCAGCAGTCGGACTGGCCTCTCCTACAATGAGCAGTTCTTC.

J is TRBJ2-5 and V is TRBV6-5; perhaps TRBD1 as D (6 bases). The V gene's germline CDR1 is MNHEY and CDR2 SVGAGI. This CDR3 has 14 amino acids. Trimming stripped 7 bases from V and 2 bases from J, with 14 bases between. Here the CDR3 DNA reads TGTGCCAGCACCACAGGACAGACACAAGAGACCCAGTACTTC. Amino acid sequence: CASTTGQTQETQYF.

This clone was counted a few times. This chain uses TRBV27 with TRBJ1-2; 8 nucleotides match TRBD1. The ends lost 7 bases at V and 8 bases at J; junction bases unmatched: 9. CDR1 is MNHEY, CDR2 SMNVEV, per germline (reference sequence). There are 13 residues in the CDR3. The CDR3 spells CASTSGRGQGYTF. The CDR3 nucleotides read TGTGCCAGCACTTCGGGCAGGGGGCAAGGCTACACCTTC.

Only one count was recorded for this clone. This chain links TRBV24-1 with TRBJ2-1; TRBD2 aligns across 7 bases. CDR3 size: 15 residues. Trimming at V came to 1 base and at J to 4 bases, leaving 3 bases not matched to a gene. Germline-derived CDR1 and CDR2 are KGHDR and SFDVKD. The chain's CDR3 is CATSDFAGDYNEQFF. DNA for the CDR3: TGTGCCACCAGTGATTTTGCGGGAGATTACAATGAGCAGTTCTTC.

V usage is TRBV2 and J usage is TRBJ2-1; 7 bases are a match to TRBD1. From germline, CDR1 is SNHLY and CDR2 FYNNEI. CDR3 length equals 16 residues. V lost 10 bases to trimming and J lost 0 bases; unmatched junction nucleotides: 12. The CDR3 coding sequence is TGTGCCACCACTAGACAGGGAAGAAGCTCCTACAATGAGCAGTTCTTC. As protein: CATTRQGRSSYNEQFF.

The rearrangement uses TRBV4-2 and TRBJ1-2, with 8 bases matching TRBD1. Per germline, CDR1 LGHNA and CDR2 YNFKEQ. With V trimmed by 0 bases and J by 0 bases, 9 bases remained unmatched. This CDR3 is built from 18 residues. The CDR3 DNA is TGTGCCAGCAGCCAAGATGGTGGGACAGGCCAAACTAACTATGGCTACACCTTC. Protein sequence: CASSQDGGTGQTNYGYTF.

This rearrangement joins TRBV28 to TRBJ1-5; D unclear. Per the germline V gene, CDR1 is MDHEN and CDR2 is SYDVKM. Trimming pared 5 bases from V and 8 bases from J, leaving 19 bases between. The CDR3 sequence is 15 residues long. CDR3 DNA: TGTGCCAGCAGTCCCCCCTGGAGGCCAGGTGAGCCCCAGCATTTT. Protein: CASSPPWRPGEPQHF.

CDR3 amino acids: CAISASGSGNEQFF. The CDR3 DNA is TGTGCCATCAGTGCTAGCGGGAGTGGTAATGAGCAGTTCTTC. This sequence joins TRBV10-3 and TRBJ2-1, with 10 bases lining up with TRBD2. Germline V gene sequence: CDR1 ENHRY, CDR2 SYGVKD. This CDR3 comprises 14 residues. V shed 4 bases, J shed 7 bases, and the junction held 4 bases outside the gene matches.

The chain combines TRBV3-1 (or the pseudogene TRBV3-2) with TRBJ2-7, with D possibly being TRBD2 (6 bases). The CDR3 extends over 12 amino acids. Germline V CDR1 and CDR2: LGHDT, YNNKEL (reference sequence). Trimming pared 5 bases from V and 4 bases from J, leaving 9 bases between. The CDR3 is CASSWGLYEQYF. Here the CDR3 DNA reads TGTGCCAGCAGCTGGGGACTGTACGAGCAGTACTTC.

The V gene is TRBV4-1, the J gene TRBJ1-1; 7 nucleotides match TRBD1. CDR3 size: 15 residues. Germline V lookup: CDR1 MGHRA, CDR2 YSYEKL. J lost 2 bases, V lost 4 bases, and 7 bases had no gene match. CDR3 loop: CASSRDDRANTEAFF. In nucleotides, the CDR3 is TGCGCCAGCAGCCGGGACGACAGGGCTAACACTGAAGCTTTCTTT.

The rearrangement links TRBV9 to TRBJ1-2; perhaps TRBD1 as D (5 bases). CDR3 length equals 13 residues. V was shortened by 3 bases and J by 6 bases, with 12 bases between the two germline ends. Germline CDR1 reads SGDLS; CDR2 reads YYNGEE. The chain's CDR3 is CASSADTGDGYTF. The CDR3 DNA is TGTGCCAGCAGCGCGGACACGGGAGATGGCTACACCTTC.

This clone has a single count. The chain is built from TRBV27 and TRBJ2-7, with 7 bases identical to TRBD1. Germline V CDR1 and CDR2: MNHEY, SMNVEV (reference sequence). After removal of 0 bases from V and 6 bases from J, the junction contained 8 bases not matched to a gene. The CDR3 runs to 15 residues. In DNA form, the CDR3 reads TGTGCCAGCAGTTTATCGAGGGAGACAGGGAGCGAGCAGTACTTC. Translation gives CASSLSRETGSEQYF.

DNA for the CDR3: TGTGCCAGCAGTCCCCATAGCGGGAGGGCCGTAGATACGCAGTATTTT. Its translation is CASSPHSGRAVDTQYF. The V and J genes are TRBV28 and TRBJ2-3; 11 bases fit TRBD2. With 5 bases clipped from V and 5 bases from J, the junction kept 9 bases outside the gene matches. Germline CDR1 MDHEN, CDR2 SYDVKM. The CDR3 spans 16 residues.

The sample holds one count of this clone. This chain connects TRBV4-3 to TRBJ2-7, with no clear D. The CDR3 contains 15 residues. V was cut by 0 bases and J by 9 bases, with 18 bases left in between. In germline, CDR1 is LGHNA, CDR2 YSLEER. The CDR3 sequence: CASSQEGLLKERQYF. DNA for the CDR3: TGCGCCAGCAGCCAAGAAGGCTTACTCAAGGAGAGGCAGTACTTC.

The rearrangement uses TRBV19 and TRBJ2-7, with 10 bases matching TRBD1. The CDR3 is 13 amino acids. Losses at the gene ends were 10 bases for V and 2 bases for J; bases not matched to a gene: 5. Germline CDR1 LNHDA, CDR2 SQIVND (reference sequence). Written as DNA, the CDR3 is TGTGCCACCCGGGACAGGGGAACCTACGAGCAGTACTTC. It yields the protein CATRDRGTYEQYF.

The chain is built from TRBV18 and TRBJ1-5; weak D call: TRBD1 (5 bases). CDR1 is KGHSH and CDR2 is LQKENI in the germline V gene. V lost 2 bases to trimming and J lost 5 bases, with 16 bases between them. The CDR3 is 16 residues long. The CDR3 DNA reads TGTGCCAGCTCACCATCTGGGGGGAGGTTGGATCAGCCCCAGCATTTT. Residues: CASSPSGGRLDQPQHF.

The chain has TRBV12-3 or TRBV12-4 and TRBJ1-2; D perhaps matches TRBD1 (6 bases). The V and J ends lost 6 bases and 8 bases respectively, with 16 bases between them. This CDR3 is built from 13 residues. The CDR3 is CASSITGLYGYTF. The DNA for the CDR3 is TGTGCCAGCAGCATTACAGGGTTGTACGGCTACACCTTC.

This sequence joins TRBV7-6 and TRBJ1-3, with a possible D match to TRBD1 (6 bases). The V and J ends lost 0 bases and 4 bases respectively, with 10 bases between them. CDR1 and CDR2 (germline): SGHVS, FNYEAQ. The CDR3 has 15 residues. The CDR3 sequence: CASSLARGSGNTIYF. For the CDR3, the DNA is TGTGCCAGCAGCTTAGCCAGGGGTTCAGGAAACACCATATATTTT.

In this sample, this clone turned up once. The chain is built from TRBV28 and TRBJ2-1; 8 bases line up with TRBD2. The V gene end was trimmed by 6 bases and the J gene end by 4 bases; junction bases not matched to a gene: 11. The germline V gene has CDR1 MDHEN and CDR2 SYDVKM. The CDR3 loop spans 16 amino acids. CDR3 DNA: TGTGCCAGCAGCTCCCCCTTGTTAGCGGGGTACAATGAGCAGTTCTTC. This encodes CASSSPLLAGYNEQFF.